This T cell receptor beta chain was captured in a study of tumor-infiltrating lymphocytes in oesophageal squamous cell carcinoma. The CDR3 has 12 residues. Germline V CDR1 and CDR2: MNHNS, SASEGT. V was pared by 7 bases and J by 5 bases, with 11 bases between. This clonotype was picked up many times. TCRdb re-derived calls from the PCR reads in MiXCR, one entry per CDR3 protein. The table lists roughly 6,000 distinct CDR3 sequences, roughly 15% of them singletons. This TCR was recovered from a male donor with esophageal squamous cell carcinoma. The J gene is TRBJ1-2, the V gene TRBV6-1; D ambiguous. Sequenced: normal esophageal tissue next to the tumor. CDR3 sequence reads: CASTLEAYGYTF. CDR3 DNA sequence: TGTGCCAGCACCTTGGAGGCTTATGGCTACACCTTC.